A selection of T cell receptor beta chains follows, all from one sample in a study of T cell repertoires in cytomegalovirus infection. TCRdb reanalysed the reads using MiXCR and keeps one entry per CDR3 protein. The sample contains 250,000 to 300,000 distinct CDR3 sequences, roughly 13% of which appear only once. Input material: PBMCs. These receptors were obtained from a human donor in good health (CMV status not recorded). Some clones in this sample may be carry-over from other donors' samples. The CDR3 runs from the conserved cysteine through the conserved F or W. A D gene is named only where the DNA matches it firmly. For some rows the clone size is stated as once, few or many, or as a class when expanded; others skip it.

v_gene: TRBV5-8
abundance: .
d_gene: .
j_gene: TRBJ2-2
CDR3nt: TGTGCCAGACCTGTTAGGGGGGAGCTGTTTTTT
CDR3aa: CARPVRGELFF

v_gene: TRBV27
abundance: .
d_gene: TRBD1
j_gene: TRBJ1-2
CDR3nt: TGTGCCAGCAGTGCCGGGACAGGGGATTCGGATGGCTACACCTTC
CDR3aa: CASSAGTGDSDGYTF

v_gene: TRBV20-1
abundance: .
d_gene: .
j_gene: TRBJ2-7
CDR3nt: TGCAGTGCTAAGGGACAAATTTTCTCCTACGAGCAGTACTTC
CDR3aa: CSAKGQIFSYEQYF

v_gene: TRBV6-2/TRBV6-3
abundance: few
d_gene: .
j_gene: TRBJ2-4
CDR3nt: TGTGCCAGCAGTTGGGGAATAGCCAAAAACATTCAGTACTTC
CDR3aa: CASSWGIAKNIQYF

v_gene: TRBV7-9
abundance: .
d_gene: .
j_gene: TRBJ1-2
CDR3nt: TGTGCCAGCAGCTCTGATGGCTACACCTTC
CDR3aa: CASSSDGYTF

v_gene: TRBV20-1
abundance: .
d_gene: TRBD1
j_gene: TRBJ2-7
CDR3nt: TGCAGTGCTGTCCGGGACAGGGGAGGCGAGCAGTACTTC
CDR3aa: CSAVRDRGGEQYF

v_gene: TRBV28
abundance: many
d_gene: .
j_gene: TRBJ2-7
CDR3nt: TGTGCCAGCAGTCCCAGGGGCTACGAGCAGTACTTC
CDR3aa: CASSPRGYEQYF

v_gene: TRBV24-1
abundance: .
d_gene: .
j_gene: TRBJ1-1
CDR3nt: TGTGCCACCAGTGACCCTGGGACGGGTGCAGCTTTCTTT
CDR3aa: CATSDPGTGAAFF

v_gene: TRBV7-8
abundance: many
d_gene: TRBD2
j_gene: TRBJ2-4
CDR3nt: TGTGCCAGCAGCCCCGGGACTAGCGGGGCACTAGCCAAAAACATTCAGTACTTC
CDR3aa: CASSPGTSGALAKNIQYF

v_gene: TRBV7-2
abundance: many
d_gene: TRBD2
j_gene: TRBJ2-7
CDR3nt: TGTGCCAGCAGCCTCAGACCAATGACTAGCGGGAGGCAAGACGAGCAGTACTTC
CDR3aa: CASSLRPMTSGRQDEQYF

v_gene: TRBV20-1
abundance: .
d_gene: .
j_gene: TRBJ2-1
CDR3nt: TGCAGTGCTAGAGTTAGCCCTACCTACAATGAGCAGTTCTTC
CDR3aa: CSARVSPTYNEQFF

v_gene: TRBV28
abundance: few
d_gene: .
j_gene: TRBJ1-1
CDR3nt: TGTGCCAGCAGTTCCCGGGACAAGGCTTACGCTTTCTTT
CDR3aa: CASSSRDKAYAFF

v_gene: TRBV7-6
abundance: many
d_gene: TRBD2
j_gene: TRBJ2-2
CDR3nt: TGTGCCTCGGGGTCATTAGCGGGGGTCGGGGAGCTGTTTTTT
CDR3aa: CASGSLAGVGELFF

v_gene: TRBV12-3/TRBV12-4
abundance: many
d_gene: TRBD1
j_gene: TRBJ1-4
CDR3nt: TGTGCCAGCAGCCCCGGGACAGCAACTAATGAAAAACTGTTTTTT
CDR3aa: CASSPGTATNEKLFF

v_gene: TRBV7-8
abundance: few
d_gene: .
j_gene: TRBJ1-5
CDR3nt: TGTGCCAGCAGCTTATTTGCGGGGGGGTATAGCAATCAGCCCCAGCATTTT
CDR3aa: CASSLFAGGYSNQPQHF

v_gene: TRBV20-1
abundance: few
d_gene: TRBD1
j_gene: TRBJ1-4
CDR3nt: TGCAGTGCTAAGGCGACAGGGTGGGGTGAAAAACTGTTTTTT
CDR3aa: CSAKATGWGEKLFF

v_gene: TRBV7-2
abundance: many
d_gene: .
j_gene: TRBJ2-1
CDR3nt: TGTGCCAGCAGCATCGCCGGGGGTCTCTCCTACAATGAGCAGTTCTTC
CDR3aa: CASSIAGGLSYNEQFF

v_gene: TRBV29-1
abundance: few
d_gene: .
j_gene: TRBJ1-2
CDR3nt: TGCAGCGCAACTTTGACAGCAAGTAACTATGGCTACACCTTC
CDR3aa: CSATLTASNYGYTF

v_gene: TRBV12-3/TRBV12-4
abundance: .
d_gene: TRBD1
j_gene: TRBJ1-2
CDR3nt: TGTGCCAGCAACCGACAGGGGGCTTCGGGCTACACCTTC
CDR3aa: CASNRQGASGYTF

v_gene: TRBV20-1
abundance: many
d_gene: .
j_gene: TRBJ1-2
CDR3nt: TGCAGTGCTAGCACGCGGACAGAGAACGATGGCTACACCTTC
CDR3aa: CSASTRTENDGYTF

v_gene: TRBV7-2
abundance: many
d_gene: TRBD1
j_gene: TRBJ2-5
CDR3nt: TGTGCCAGCAGCGGGGACAGGCAAGAGACCCAGTACTTC
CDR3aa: CASSGDRQETQYF

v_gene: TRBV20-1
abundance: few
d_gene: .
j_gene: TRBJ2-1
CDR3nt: TGCAGTGCCCAGAAGTCAGGGGGGGATGAGCAGTTCTTC
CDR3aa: CSAQKSGGDEQFF

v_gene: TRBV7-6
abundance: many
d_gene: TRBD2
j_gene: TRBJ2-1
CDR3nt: TGTGCCAGCAGCTTACGTCCCGGGAGGGCGGACGGTGAGCAGTTCTTC
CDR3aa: CASSLRPGRADGEQFF

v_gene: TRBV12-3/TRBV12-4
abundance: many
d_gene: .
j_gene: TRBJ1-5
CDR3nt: TGTGCCAGCAGTTTCCGGGGCGAGGGAGCTTGGCAGCCCCAGCATTTT
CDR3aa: CASSFRGEGAWQPQHF

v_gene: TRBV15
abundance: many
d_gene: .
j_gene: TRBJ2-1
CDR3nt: TGTGCCACCAAGTCCCCGAACGATATTGAGCAGTTCTTC
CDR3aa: CATKSPNDIEQFF

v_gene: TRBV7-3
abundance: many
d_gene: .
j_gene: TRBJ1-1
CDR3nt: TGTGCCAGCAGCTTAACGGTCGAGGGACCCTTGAACACTGAAGCTTTCTTT
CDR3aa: CASSLTVEGPLNTEAFF

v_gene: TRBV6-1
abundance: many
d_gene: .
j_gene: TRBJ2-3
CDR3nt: TGTGCCAGCAGTTTGCGTCTTGGCACAGATACGCAGTATTTT
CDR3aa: CASSLRLGTDTQYF

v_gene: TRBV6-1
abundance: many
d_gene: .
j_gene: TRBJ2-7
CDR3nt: TGTGCCAGCAGTGAAGTGTTAGCTCACGAGCAGTACTTC
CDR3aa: CASSEVLAHEQYF

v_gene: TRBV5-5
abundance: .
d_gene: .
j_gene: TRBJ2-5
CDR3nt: TGTGCCAGCAGCGCCGGGGACGCCAAAGAGACCCAGTACTTC
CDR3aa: CASSAGDAKETQYF

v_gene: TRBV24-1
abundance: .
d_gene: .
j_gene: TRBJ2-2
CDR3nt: TGTGCCACCGGGGACGGAACGAACACCGGGGAGCTGTTTTTT
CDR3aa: CATGDGTNTGELFF

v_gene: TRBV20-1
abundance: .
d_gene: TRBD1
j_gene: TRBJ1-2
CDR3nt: TGCAGTGCTAGAGTTGGGGACAGGGTTGTCAACTATGGCTACACCTTC
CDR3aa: CSARVGDRVVNYGYTF

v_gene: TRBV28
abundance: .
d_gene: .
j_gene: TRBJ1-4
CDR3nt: TGTGCCAGCAGCGGTGAGGGGCGGAATGAAAAACTGTTTTTT
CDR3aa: CASSGEGRNEKLFF

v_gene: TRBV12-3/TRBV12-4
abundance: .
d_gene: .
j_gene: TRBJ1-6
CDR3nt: TGTGCCAGCAGTTTATGGGACGAAAATTCACCCCTCCACTTT
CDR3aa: CASSLWDENSPLHF

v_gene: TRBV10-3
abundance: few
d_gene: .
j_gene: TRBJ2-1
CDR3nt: TGTGCCATCGCCCCCGGGGGGCTTAGCGGGTCTCAGTTCTTC
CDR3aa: CAIAPGGLSGSQFF

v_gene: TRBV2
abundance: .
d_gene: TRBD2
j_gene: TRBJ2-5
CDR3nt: TGTGCCAGCAGTGAAGTCCCAAGCGGGAGGGGCCAAGAGACCCAGTACTTC
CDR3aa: CASSEVPSGRGQETQYF

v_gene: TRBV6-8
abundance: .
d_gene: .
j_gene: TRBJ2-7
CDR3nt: TGTGCCAGCAGTTACGGTCTGACAGGACTATCCTACGAGCAGTACTTC
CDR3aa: CASSYGLTGLSYEQYF

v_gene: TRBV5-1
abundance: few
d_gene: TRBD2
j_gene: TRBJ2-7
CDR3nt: TGCGCCAGCAGTTATAGCGGGAGGGCCTCCTACGAGCAGTACTTC
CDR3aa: CASSYSGRASYEQYF

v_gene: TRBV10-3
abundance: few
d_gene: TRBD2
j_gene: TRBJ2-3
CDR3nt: TGTGCCATCAGCACACGGACTAGCGTCTCTAGCACAGATACGCAGTATTTT
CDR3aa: CAISTRTSVSSTDTQYF

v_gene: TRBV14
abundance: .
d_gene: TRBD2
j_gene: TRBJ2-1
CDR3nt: TGTGCCAGCAGCCTAACGAGCGGGGGGATCTACAATGAGCAGTTCTTC
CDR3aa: CASSLTSGGIYNEQFF